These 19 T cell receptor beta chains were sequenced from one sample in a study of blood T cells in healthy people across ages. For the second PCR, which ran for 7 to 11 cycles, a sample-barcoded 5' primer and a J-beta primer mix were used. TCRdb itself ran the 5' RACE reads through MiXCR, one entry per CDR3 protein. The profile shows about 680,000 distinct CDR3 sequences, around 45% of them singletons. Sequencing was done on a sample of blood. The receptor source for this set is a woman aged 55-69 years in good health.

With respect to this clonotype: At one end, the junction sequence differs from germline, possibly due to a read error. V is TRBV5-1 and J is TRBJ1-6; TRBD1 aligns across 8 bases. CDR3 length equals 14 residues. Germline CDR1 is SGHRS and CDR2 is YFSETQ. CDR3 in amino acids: CASSLDRGGSPLHF. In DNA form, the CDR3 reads TGTGCCAGCAGCTTAGACAGGGGTGGATCACCCCTCCACTTT.

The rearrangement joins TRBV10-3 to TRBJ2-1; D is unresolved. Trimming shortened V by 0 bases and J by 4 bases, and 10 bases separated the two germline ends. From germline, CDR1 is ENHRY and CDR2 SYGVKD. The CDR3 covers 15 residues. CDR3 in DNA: TGTGCCATCAGTGAGTCCCGGATTCTATACAATGAGCAGTTCTTC. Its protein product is CAISESRILYNEQFF.

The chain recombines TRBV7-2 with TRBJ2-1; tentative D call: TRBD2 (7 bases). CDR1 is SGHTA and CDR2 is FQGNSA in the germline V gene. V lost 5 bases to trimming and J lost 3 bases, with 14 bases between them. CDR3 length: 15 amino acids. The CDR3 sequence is CASSPQGRGYNEQFF. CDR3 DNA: TGTGCCAGCAGCCCCCAGGGGAGGGGCTACAATGAGCAGTTCTTC. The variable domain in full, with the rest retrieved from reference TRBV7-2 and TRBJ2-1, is GAGVSQSPSNKVTEKGKDVELRCDPISGHTALYWYRQSLGQGLEFLIYFQGNSAPDKSGLPSDRFSAERTGGSVSTLTIQRTQQEDSAVYLCASSPQGRGYNEQFFGPGTRLTVL.

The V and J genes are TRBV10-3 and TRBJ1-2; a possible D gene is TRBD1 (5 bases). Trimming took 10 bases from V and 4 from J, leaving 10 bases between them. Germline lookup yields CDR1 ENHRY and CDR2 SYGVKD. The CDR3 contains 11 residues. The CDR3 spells CASGGVYGYTF. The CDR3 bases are TGTGCCAGCGGGGGAGTCTATGGCTACACCTTC.

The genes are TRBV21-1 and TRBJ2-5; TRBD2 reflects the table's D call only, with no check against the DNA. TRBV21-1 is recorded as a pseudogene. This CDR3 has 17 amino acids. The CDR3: CASSKEALAGPQETQYF. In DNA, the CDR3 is TGTGCCAGCAGCAAAGAGGCGCTAGCGGGGCCCCAAGAGACCCAGTACTTC.

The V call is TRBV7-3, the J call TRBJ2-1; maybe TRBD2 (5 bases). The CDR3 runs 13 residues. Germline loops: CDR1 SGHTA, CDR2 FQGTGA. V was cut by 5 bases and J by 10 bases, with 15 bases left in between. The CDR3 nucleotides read TGTGCCAGCAGCGTAGAGGGCCGGCCGGAGCAGTTCTTC. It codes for CASSVEGRPEQFF.

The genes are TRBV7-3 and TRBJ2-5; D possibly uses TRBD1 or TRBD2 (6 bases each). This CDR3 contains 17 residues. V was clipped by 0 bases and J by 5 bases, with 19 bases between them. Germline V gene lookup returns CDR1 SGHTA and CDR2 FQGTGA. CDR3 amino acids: CASSLTGGRGAGETQYF. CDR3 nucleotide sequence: TGTGCCAGCAGCTTAACGGGGGGCAGGGGAGCTGGGGAGACCCAGTACTTC.

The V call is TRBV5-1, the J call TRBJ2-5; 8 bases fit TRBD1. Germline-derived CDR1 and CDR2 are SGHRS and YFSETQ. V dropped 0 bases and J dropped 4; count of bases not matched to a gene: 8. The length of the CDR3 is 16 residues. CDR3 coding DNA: TGCGCCAGCAGCTTGGGCGCCGGGACAGGAGGAGAGACCCAGTACTTC. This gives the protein CASSLGAGTGGETQYF.

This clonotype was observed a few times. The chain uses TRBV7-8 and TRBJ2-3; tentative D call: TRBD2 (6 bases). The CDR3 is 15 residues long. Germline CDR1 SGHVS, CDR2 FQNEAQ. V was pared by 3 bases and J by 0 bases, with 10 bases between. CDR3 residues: CASSFRRGSTDTQYF. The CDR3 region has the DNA TGTGCCAGCAGCTTTAGACGGGGGAGCACAGATACGCAGTATTTT. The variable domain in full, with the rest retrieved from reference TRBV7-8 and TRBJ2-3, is GAGVSQSPRYKVAKRGQDVALRCDPISGHVSLFWYQQALGQGPEFLTYFQNEAQLDKSGLPSDRFFAERPEGSVSTLKIQRTQQEDSAVYLCASSFRRGSTDTQYFGPGTRLTVL.

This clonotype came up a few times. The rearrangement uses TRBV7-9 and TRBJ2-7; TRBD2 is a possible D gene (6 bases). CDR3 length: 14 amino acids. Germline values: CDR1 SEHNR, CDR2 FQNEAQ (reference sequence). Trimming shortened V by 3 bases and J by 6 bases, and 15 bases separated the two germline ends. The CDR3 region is CASSLTGVGSEQYF. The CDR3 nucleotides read TGTGCCAGCAGCTTGACGGGAGTTGGGTCCGAGCAGTACTTC. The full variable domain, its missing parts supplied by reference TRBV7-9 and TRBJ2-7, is DTGVSQNPRHKITKRGQNVTFRCDPISEHNRLYWYRQTLGQGPEFLTYFQNEAQLEKSRLLSDRFSAERPKGSFSTLEIQRTEQGDSAMYLCASSLTGVGSEQYFGPGTRLTVT.

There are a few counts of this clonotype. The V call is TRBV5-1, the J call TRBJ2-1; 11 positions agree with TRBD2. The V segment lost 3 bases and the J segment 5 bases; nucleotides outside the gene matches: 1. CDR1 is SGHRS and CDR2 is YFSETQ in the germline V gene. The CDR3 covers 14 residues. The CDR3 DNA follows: TGCGCCAGCAGCTCGACTAGCGGGAACAATGAGCAGTTCTTC. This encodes CASSSTSGNNEQFF. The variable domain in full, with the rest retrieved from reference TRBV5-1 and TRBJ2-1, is KAGVTQTPRYLIKTRGQQVTLSCSPISGHRSVSWYQQTPGQGLQFLFEYFSETQRNKGNFPGRFSGRQFSNSRSEMNVSTLELGDSALYLCASSSTSGNNEQFFGPGTRLTVL.

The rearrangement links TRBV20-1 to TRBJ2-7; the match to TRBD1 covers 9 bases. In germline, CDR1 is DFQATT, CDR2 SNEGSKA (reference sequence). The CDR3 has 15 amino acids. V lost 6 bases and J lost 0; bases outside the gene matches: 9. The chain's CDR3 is CSAMRDRGISYEQYF. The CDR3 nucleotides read TGCAGTGCCATGAGAGACAGGGGGATCTCCTACGAGCAGTACTTC.

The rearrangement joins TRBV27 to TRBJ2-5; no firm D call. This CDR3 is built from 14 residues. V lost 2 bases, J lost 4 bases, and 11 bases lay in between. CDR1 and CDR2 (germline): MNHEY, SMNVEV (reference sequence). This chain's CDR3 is CASSLRIGRETQYF. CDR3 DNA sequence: TGTGCCAGCAGTTTACGGATAGGGCGAGAGACCCAGTACTTC.

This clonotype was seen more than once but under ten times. The CDR3 nucleotides read TGCGCCAGCAGCTTGGGACAGGGATTGGGCAATGAGCAGTTCTTC. Protein product: CASSLGQGLGNEQFF. V gene TRBV5-1 combines with J gene TRBJ2-1, with 7 bases aligning to TRBD1. Germline trimming cut 0 bases from V and 6 bases from J; bases unmatched to any gene: 6. The CDR3 length is 15 residues. CDR1 and CDR2 from the germline V gene are SGHRS and YFSETQ. The variable domain in full, with the rest retrieved from reference TRBV5-1 and TRBJ2-1, is KAGVTQTPRYLIKTRGQQVTLSCSPISGHRSVSWYQQTPGQGLQFLFEYFSETQRNKGNFPGRFSGRQFSNSRSEMNVSTLELGDSALYLCASSLGQGLGNEQFFGPGTRLTVL.

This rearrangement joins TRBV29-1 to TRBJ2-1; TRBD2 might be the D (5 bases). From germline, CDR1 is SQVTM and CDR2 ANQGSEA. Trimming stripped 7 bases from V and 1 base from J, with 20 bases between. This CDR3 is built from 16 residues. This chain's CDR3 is CSGFTGGGVSYNEQFF. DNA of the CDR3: TGCAGCGGGTTTACCGGAGGTGGGGTTTCCTACAATGAGCAGTTCTTC.

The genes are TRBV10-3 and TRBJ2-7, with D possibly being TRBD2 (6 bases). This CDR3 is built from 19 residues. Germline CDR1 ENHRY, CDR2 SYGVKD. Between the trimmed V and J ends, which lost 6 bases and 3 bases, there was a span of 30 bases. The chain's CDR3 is CAISDGSSARYRTYYEQYF. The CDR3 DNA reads TGTGCCATCAGCGACGGGAGTAGCGCGAGATACCGCACATACTACGAGCAGTACTTC.

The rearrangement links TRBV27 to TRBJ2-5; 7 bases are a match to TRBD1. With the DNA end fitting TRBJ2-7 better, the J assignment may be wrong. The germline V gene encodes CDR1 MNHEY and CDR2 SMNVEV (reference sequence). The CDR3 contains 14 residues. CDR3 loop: CASRAGQGVREQYF. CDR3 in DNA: TGTGCCAGCAGGGCTGGGCAGGGGGTTCGCGAGCAGTACTTC.

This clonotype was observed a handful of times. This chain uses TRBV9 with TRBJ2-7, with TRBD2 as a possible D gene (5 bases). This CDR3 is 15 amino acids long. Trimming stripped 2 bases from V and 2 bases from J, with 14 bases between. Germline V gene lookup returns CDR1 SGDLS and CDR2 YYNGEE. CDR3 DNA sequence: TGTGCCAGCAGCGTGGAGGACCGAGGTACCTACGAGCAGTACTTC. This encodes CASSVEDRGTYEQYF.

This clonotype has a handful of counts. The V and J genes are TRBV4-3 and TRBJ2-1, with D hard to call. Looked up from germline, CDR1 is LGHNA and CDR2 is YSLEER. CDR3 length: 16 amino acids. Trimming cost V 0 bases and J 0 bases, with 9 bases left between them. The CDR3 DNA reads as TGCGCCAGCAGCCAAGATCTGGTAAGCTCCTACAATGAGCAGTTCTTC. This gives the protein CASSQDLVSSYNEQFF.